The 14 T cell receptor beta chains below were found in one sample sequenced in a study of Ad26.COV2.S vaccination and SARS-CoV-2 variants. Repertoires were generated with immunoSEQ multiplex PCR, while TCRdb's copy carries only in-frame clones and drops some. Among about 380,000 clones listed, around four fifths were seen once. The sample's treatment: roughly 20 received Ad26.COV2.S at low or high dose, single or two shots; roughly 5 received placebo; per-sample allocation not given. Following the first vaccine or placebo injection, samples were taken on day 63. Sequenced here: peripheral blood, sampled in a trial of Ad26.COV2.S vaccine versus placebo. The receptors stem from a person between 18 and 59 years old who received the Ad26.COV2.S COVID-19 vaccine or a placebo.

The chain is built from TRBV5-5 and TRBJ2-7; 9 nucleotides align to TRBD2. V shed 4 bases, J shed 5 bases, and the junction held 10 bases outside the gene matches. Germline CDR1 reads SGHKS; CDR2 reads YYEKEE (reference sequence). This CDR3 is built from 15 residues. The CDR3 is CASSPRGLASDEQYF. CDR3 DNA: TGTGCCAGCAGCCCTCGTGGACTAGCGTCAGACGAGCAGTACTTC. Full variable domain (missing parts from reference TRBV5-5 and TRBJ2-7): DAGVTQSPTHLIKTRGQQVTLRCSPISGHKSVSWYQQVLGQGPQFIFQYYEKEERGRGNFPDRFSARQFPNYSSELNVNALLLGDSALYLCASSPRGLASDEQYFGPGTRLTVT.

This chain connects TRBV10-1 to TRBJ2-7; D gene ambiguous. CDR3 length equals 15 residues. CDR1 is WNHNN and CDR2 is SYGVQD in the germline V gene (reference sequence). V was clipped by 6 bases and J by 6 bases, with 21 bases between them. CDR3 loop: CASREELDPQSEQYF. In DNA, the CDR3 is TGCGCCAGCAGGGAAGAACTGGACCCCCAGAGCGAGCAGTACTTC.

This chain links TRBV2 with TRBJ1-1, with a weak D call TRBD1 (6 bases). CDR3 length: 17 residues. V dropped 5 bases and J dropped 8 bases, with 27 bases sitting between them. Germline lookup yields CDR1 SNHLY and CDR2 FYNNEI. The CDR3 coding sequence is TGTGCCAGCAGTAAAGAAACCTGGGGGGGGCAGCGCCCCGAAGCTTTCTTT. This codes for CASSKETWGGQRPEAFF.

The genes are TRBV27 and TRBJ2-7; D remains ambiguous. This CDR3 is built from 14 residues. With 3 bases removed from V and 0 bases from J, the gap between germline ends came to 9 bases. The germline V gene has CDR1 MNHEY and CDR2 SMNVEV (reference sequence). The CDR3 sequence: CASSLHDRSYEQYF. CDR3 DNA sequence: TGTGCCAGCAGTTTGCACGACCGCTCCTACGAGCAGTACTTC.

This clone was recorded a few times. In DNA, the CDR3 is TGTGCCAGCTCATCCGACAGCTACTCTGGAAACACCATATATTTT. It specifies CASSSDSYSGNTIYF. This chain joins TRBV18 and TRBJ1-3, with D possibly TRBD1 on 5 matching bases. V was cut by 5 bases and J by 0 bases, with 11 bases left in between. From germline, CDR1 is KGHSH and CDR2 LQKENI. CDR3 length: 15 residues.

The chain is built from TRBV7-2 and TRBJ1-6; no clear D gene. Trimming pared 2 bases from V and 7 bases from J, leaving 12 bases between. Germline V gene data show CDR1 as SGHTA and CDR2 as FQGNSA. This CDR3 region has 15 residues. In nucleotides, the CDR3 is TGTGCCAGCAGCTTAACGAGGCAGGAGAATTCACCCCTCCACTTT. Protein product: CASSLTRQENSPLHF.

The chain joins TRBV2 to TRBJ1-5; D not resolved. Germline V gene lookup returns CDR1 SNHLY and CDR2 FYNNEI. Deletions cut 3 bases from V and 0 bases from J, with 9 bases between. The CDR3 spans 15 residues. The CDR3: CASSETPYSNQPQHF. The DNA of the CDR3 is TGTGCCAGCAGTGAGACCCCTTATAGCAATCAGCCCCAGCATTTT.

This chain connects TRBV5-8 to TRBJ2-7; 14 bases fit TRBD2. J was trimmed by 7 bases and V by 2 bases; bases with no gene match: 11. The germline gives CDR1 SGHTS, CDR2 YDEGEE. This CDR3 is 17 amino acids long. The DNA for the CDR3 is TGTGCCAGCAGCTTCCATCGACTAGCGGGGGGGTCCGGGGAGCAGTACTTC. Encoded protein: CASSFHRLAGGSGEQYF.

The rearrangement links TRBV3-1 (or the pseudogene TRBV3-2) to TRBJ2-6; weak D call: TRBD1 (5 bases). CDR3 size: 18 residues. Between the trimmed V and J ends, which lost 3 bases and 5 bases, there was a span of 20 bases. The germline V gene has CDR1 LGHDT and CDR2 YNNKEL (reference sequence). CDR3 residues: CASSHRTRSVDWANVLTF. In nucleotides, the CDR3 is TGTGCCAGCAGCCATAGGACACGGAGTGTAGACTGGGCCAACGTCCTGACTTTC.

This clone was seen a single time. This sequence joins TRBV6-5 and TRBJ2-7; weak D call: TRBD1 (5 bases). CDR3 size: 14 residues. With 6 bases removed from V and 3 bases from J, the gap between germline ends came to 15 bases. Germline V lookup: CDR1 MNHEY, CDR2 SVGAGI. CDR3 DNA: TGTGCCAGCAGCGTCGGCGACAGCCACTACGAGCAGTACTTC. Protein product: CASSVGDSHYEQYF.

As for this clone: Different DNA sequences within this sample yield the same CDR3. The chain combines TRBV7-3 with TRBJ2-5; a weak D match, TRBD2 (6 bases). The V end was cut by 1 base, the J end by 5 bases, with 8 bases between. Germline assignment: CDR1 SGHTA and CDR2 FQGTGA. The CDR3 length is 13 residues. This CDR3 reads CASSLNRGETQYF. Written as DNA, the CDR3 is TGTGCCAGCAGCTTAAATCGGGGGGAGACCCAGTACTTC.

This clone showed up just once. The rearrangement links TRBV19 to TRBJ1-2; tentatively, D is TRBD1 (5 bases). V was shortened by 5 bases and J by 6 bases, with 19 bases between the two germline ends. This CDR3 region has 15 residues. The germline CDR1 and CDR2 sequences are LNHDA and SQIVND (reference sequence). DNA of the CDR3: TGTGCCAGTAGTCCCGGGGCAGGATATGTCGATGGCTACACCTTC. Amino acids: CASSPGAGYVDGYTF.

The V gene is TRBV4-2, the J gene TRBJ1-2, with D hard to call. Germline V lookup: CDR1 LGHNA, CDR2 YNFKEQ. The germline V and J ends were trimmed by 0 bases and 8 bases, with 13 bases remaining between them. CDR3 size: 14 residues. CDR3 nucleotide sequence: TGTGCCAGCAGCCAAGAGAGGGTCGGCGACGGCTACACCTTC. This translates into CASSQERVGDGYTF.

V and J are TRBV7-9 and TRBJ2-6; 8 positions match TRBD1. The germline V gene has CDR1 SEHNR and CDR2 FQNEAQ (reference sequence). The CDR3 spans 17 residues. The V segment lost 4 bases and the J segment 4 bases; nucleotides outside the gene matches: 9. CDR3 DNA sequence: TGTGCCAGCAGCTCCGGGACAGGTCCGTACGGGGCCAACGTCCTGACTTTC. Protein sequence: CASSSGTGPYGANVLTF.